A selection of T cell receptor beta chains follows, all from one sample in a study of cytomegalovirus exposure and HLA in healthy donors. Data came from immunoSEQ multiplex PCR; TCRdb stores just in-frame clones and leaves some out. The data contain about 120,000 clones, 6.5% to 9.5% of them singletons. The sequenced sample consisted of PBMCs. The receptors were gathered from a woman between 40 and 55 years old in good health and CMV-seropositive. Both conserved end residues are part of each CDR3. Each record gives: J gene, D gene, V gene, clone size, CDR3 protein, CDR3 DNA. A D gene is named only where the DNA matches it firmly. A clone size is listed for some rows: how often the clone was seen (once, few, many), or a class if it is expanded.

TRBJ2-5 NA TRBV5-1 few CASSLNAGPQETQYF TGCGCCAGCAGCTTGAACGCGGGACCCCAAGAGACCCAGTACTTC
TRBJ1-2 TRBD1 TRBV7-2 few CASRTGAYGYTF TGTGCCAGCAGAACAGGGGCCTATGGCTACACCTTC
TRBJ2-3 TRBD2 TRBV28 few CASNRPAGRTDTQYF TGTGCCAGCAACCGTCCAGCGGGGCGCACAGATACGCAGTATTTT
TRBJ1-3 TRBD1 TRBV5-1 NA CASSLEGTGNAGNTIYF TGCGCCAGCAGCTTGGAAGGGACAGGGAACGCTGGAAACACCATATATTTT
TRBJ1-1 NA TRBV5-1 few CASSLVPRNTEAFF TGCGCCAGCAGCTTGGTGCCGAGGAACACTGAAGCTTTCTTT
TRBJ2-6 NA TRBV18 NA CASSLNRFSGANVLTF TGTGCCAGCTCACTTAACAGGTTCAGTGGGGCCAACGTCCTGACTTTC
TRBJ2-3 TRBD2 TRBV11-2 NA CASSLGASGETDTQYF TGTGCCAGCAGCTTAGGGGCTAGCGGGGAGACAGATACGCAGTATTTT
TRBJ2-7 NA TRBV7-2 few CASSLAPRDEQYF TGTGCCAGCAGCTTAGCGCCGCGCGACGAGCAGTACTTC
TRBJ1-2 NA TRBV10-3 NA CAISESRVPDGYTF TGTGCCATCAGTGAGTCCAGGGTCCCGGATGGCTACACCTTC
TRBJ2-7 TRBD1 TRBV28 NA CASSLWKGTEDYEQYF TGTGCCAGCAGTTTATGGAAAGGGACAGAAGACTACGAGCAGTACTTC
TRBJ2-7 TRBD1 TRBV28 NA CASTGGWYEQYF TGTGCCAGCACAGGGGGCTGGTACGAGCAGTACTTC
TRBJ1-2 NA TRBV30 few CAWSEGLLVYGYTF TGTGCCTGGAGTGAGGGACTCTTAGTCTATGGCTACACCTTC
TRBJ2-7 TRBD1 TRBV5-4 few CASSFAGGLYEQYF TGTGCCAGCAGCTTCGCAGGGGGCCTCTACGAGCAGTACTTC
TRBJ1-6 TRBD1 TRBV5-1 few CASSSRQGGAPPLHF TGCGCCAGCAGCTCAAGACAGGGGGGAGCCCCACCCCTCCACTTT
TRBJ2-6 NA TRBV2 NA CASRGGAVANVLTF TGTGCCAGCAGGGGGGGTGCAGTGGCCAACGTCCTGACTTTC
TRBJ1-2 NA TRBV7-8 few CASRQGQNYGYTF TGTGCCAGCAGACAAGGACAGAACTATGGCTACACCTTC
TRBJ1-1 TRBD1 TRBV18 few CASSRRQGAGTEAFF TGTGCCAGCTCACGACGACAGGGGGCTGGAACTGAAGCTTTCTTT
TRBJ2-7 TRBD1 TRBV11-2 NA CASSFPGQGGNEQYF TGTGCCAGCAGCTTTCCGGGACAGGGGGGCAACGAGCAGTACTTC
TRBJ2-1 NA TRBV5-4 NA CASSLQGNEQFF TGTGCCAGCAGCTTACAGGGAAATGAGCAGTTCTTC
TRBJ1-5 NA TRBV5-5 NA CASSLAYGQNQPQHF TGCGCCAGCAGCTTGGCCTACGGACAGAATCAGCCCCAGCATTTT
TRBJ1-5 NA TRBV2 NA CASSGQLRENQPQHF TGTGCCAGCAGTGGACAGCTACGAGAGAATCAGCCCCAGCATTTT
TRBJ2-7 TRBD1 TRBV7-2 few CASSLARDRGSEQYF TGTGCCAGCAGCTTAGCGCGCGACAGGGGGAGTGAGCAGTACTTC
TRBJ2-5 TRBD2 TRBV19 NA CASSIGGNQETQYF TGTGCCAGTAGTATCGGGGGGAATCAAGAGACCCAGTACTTC
TRBJ1-1 NA TRBV4-2 few CASSHEHRVNTEAFF TGTGCCAGCAGCCATGAGCACAGGGTGAACACTGAAGCTTTCTTT
TRBJ1-5 NA TRBV6-1 NA CASIPDRGGNQPQHF TGTGCCAGCATCCCGGACAGAGGGGGCAATCAGCCCCAGCATTTT
TRBJ2-7 NA TRBV6-6 many CASSYGGEQYF TGTGCCAGCAGTTACGGGGGGGAGCAGTACTTC
TRBJ2-2 NA TRBV5-1 NA CASSLNRNGELFF TGCGCCAGCAGCTTGAACAGGAACGGGGAGCTGTTTTTT
TRBJ2-3 TRBD2 TRBV5-1 few CASSSPAGGPIRPDTQYF TGCGCCAGCAGCTCTCCAGCGGGGGGACCAATCCGGCCGGATACGCAGTATTTT
TRBJ2-7 TRBD1 TRBV7-2 NA CASSVTGGHSYEQYF TGTGCCAGCAGCGTAACAGGGGGGCACTCCTACGAGCAGTACTTC
TRBJ2-7 NA TRBV4-1 NA CASSQADEQYF TGCGCCAGCAGCCAAGCGGACGAGCAGTACTTC
TRBJ1-1 NA TRBV19 few CASSIGRGMNTEAFF TGTGCCAGTAGTATAGGCCGGGGAATGAACACTGAAGCTTTCTTT
TRBJ1-5 NA TRBV6-4 NA CASSEQLNQPQHF TGTGCCAGCAGTGAACAGCTCAATCAGCCCCAGCATTTT
TRBJ1-1 NA TRBV27 few CASSLGRMNTEAFF TGTGCCAGCAGTTTAGGGCGTATGAACACTGAAGCTTTCTTT
TRBJ2-7 NA TRBV7-9 few CASSHNQGSYEQYF TGTGCCAGCAGCCATAACCAGGGCTCCTACGAGCAGTACTTC
TRBJ1-1 TRBD1 TRBV29-1 NA CSVRTGGNTEAFF TGCAGCGTTCGGACAGGGGGGAACACTGAAGCTTTCTTT
TRBJ1-2 TRBD1 TRBV19 NA CASMEDRAHGYTF TGTGCCAGTATGGAGGACAGGGCCCATGGCTACACCTTC
TRBJ2-5 TRBD2 TRBV29-1 NA CSVELVRASGGGYQEAQYF TGCAGCGTTGAACTGGTGCGGGCTAGCGGGGGTGGGTACCAAGAGGCCCAGTACTTC
TRBJ1-2 TRBD1 TRBV7-3 few CASSDGQGFYGYTF TGTGCCAGCAGCGACGGACAGGGCTTCTATGGCTACACCTTC
TRBJ2-3 TRBD2 TRBV5-1 few CASSLGHLTGGTDTQYF TGCGCCAGCAGCTTGGGCCACCTCACGGGAGGTACAGATACGCAGTATTTT
TRBJ1-4 TRBD1 TRBV9 few CASSVGAGGGEKLFF TGTGCCAGCAGCGTAGGGGCAGGGGGAGGAGAAAAACTGTTTTTT
TRBJ1-6 NA TRBV7-3 NA CASSLGYGASPLHF TGTGCCAGCAGCCTGGGCTATGGTGCATCACCCCTCCACTTT
TRBJ2-7 TRBD1 TRBV18 NA CASSHRDSPYEQYF TGTGCCAGCTCCCACCGGGACAGTCCCTACGAGCAGTACTTC
TRBJ1-2 TRBD1 TRBV5-1 few CASSLGQGVNYGYTF TGCGCCAGCAGCTTGGGCCAGGGGGTTAACTATGGCTACACCTTC
TRBJ1-1 NA TRBV4-1 few CASSHRSGGDLNTEAFF TGCGCCAGCAGCCACCGGTCGGGGGGGGACCTGAACACTGAAGCTTTCTTT
TRBJ1-6 NA TRBV19 few CASSTGYNSPLHF TGTGCCAGTAGTACAGGGTATAACTCACCCCTCCACTTT
TRBJ2-2 NA TRBV7-9 NA CASSSSGETGELFF TGTGCCAGCAGTTCCTCGGGGGAAACCGGGGAGCTGTTTTTT
TRBJ2-5 TRBD1 TRBV2 few CASSRDRGQETQYF TGTGCCAGCAGCCGGGACAGGGGACAGGAGACCCAGTACTTC
TRBJ1-3 NA TRBV10-3 few CAISKNQGSGGNTIYF TGTGCCATCAGTAAAAATCAGGGGAGCGGTGGAAACACCATATATTTT
TRBJ1-1 NA TRBV5-6 NA CASSLSRGTEAFF TGTGCCAGCAGCTTGTCCCGAGGCACTGAAGCTTTCTTT
TRBJ1-2 NA TRBV28 NA CASNYKGHYGYTF TGTGCCAGCAATTACAAGGGGCACTATGGCTACACCTTC
TRBJ2-7 NA TRBV2 NA CASSERRNSYEQYF TGTGCCAGCAGTGAGAGGCGGAACTCCTACGAGCAGTACTTC
TRBJ2-2 NA TRBV2 few CASRSLAATGELFF TGTGCCAGCAGGAGCTTAGCGGCGACCGGGGAGCTGTTTTTT
TRBJ2-7 NA TRBV5-6 few CASSLGQAILYEQYF TGTGCCAGCAGCTTGGGACAGGCCATACTCTACGAGCAGTACTTC
TRBJ1-5 NA TRBV6-1 NA CASSGQNYQPQHF TGTGCCAGCAGTGGACAGAACTATCAGCCCCAGCATTTT
TRBJ2-2 NA TRBV6-5 few CASSYSRDSTGELFF TGTGCCAGCAGTTACTCACGCGACAGCACCGGGGAGCTGTTTTTT
TRBJ2-7 NA TRBV21-1 NA CASSNPRQGAYEQYF TGTGCCAGCAGCAACCCGAGACAGGGGGCCTACGAGCAGTACTTC
TRBJ2-1 TRBD1 TRBV30 few CAWSALPGGNEQFF TGTGCCTGGAGTGCCCTCCCAGGGGGCAATGAGCAGTTCTTC
TRBJ2-5 NA TRBV11-2 many CASSFIQGETQYF TGTGCCAGCAGCTTTATTCAGGGGGAGACCCAGTACTTC
TRBJ2-7 TRBD1 TRBV27 few CASSLKLDRLNRVGFYEQYF TGTGCCAGCAGTTTAAAATTGGACAGGCTGAATCGAGTGGGCTTCTACGAGCAGTACTTC